Presented here are 5 T cell receptor beta chains from one specimen sequenced in a study of cytomegalovirus exposure and HLA in healthy donors. 60 Vbeta and 13 Jbeta primers were used in PCR. Profiled with immunoSEQ multiplex PCR; TCRdb holds only in-frame clones, not every one. This sample has approximately 100,000 clones, with about 80% found just once. What was sequenced was PBMCs. The receptors were gathered from a woman aged 35 to 49 in good health and CMV-seropositive.

This rearrangement joins TRBV7-3 to TRBJ2-5; tentatively, D is TRBD1 (6 bases). With 5 bases removed from V and 5 bases from J, the gap between germline ends came to 12 bases. CDR3 size: 13 residues. Germline V gives CDR1 SGHTA, CDR2 FQGTGA. The CDR3 here is CASSHGQYETQYF. CDR3 DNA: TGTGCCAGCAGCCACGGACAGTACGAGACCCAGTACTTC. The whole variable domain, remainder taken from reference TRBV7-3 and TRBJ2-5, is GAGVSQTPSNKVTEKGKYVELRCDPISGHTALYWYRQSLGQGPEFLIYFQGTGAADDSGLPNDRFFAVRPEGSVSTLKIQRTERGDSAVYLCASSHGQYETQYFGPGTRLLVL.

This rearrangement joins TRBV5-1 to TRBJ2-7; 9 positions match TRBD1. Germline V gives CDR1 SGHRS, CDR2 YFSETQ. J gave up 2 bases and V 4 bases, and 10 bases lay outside the gene matches. The CDR3 length is 16 residues. The CDR3 region is CASSRTTGTGTYEQYF. CDR3 DNA: TGCGCCAGCAGCAGAACAACCGGGACAGGGACCTACGAGCAGTACTTC.

This clone was seen once. CDR3 residues: CASSQQPYSNQPQHF. CDR3 coding DNA: TGTGCCAGCAGCCAACAACCTTATAGCAATCAGCCCCAGCATTTT. The chain joins TRBV7-2 to TRBJ1-5; D is uncertain. Germline V gene data show CDR1 as SGHTA and CDR2 as FQGNSA. The CDR3 loop spans 15 amino acids. The V gene lost 5 bases and the J gene lost 0 bases, with 11 bases spanning the gap.

This clone came up many times. The chain is built from TRBV5-5 and TRBJ2-3; 8 nucleotides agree with TRBD2. Germline-derived CDR1 and CDR2 are SGHKS and YYEKEE (reference sequence). Trimming at V came to 6 bases and at J to 1 base, leaving 10 bases not matched to a gene. This CDR3 has 16 amino acids. The CDR3 DNA reads as TGTGCCAGCAACGTACTAGCGGATAAGGGCACAGATACGCAGTATTTT. Translating gives CASNVLADKGTDTQYF.

The rearrangement links TRBV6-5 to TRBJ1-1, with 11 bases matching TRBD1. CDR1 is MNHEY and CDR2 is SVGAGI in the germline V gene. The V gene end was trimmed by 4 bases and the J gene end by 5 bases; junction bases not matched to a gene: 9. The CDR3 contains 16 residues. The CDR3 sequence: CASSFRRTGGWTEAFF. DNA for the CDR3: TGTGCCAGCAGTTTTCGCAGGACAGGGGGCTGGACTGAAGCTTTCTTT.